This is a list of T cell receptor beta chains from one sample in a study of cytomegalovirus exposure and HLA in healthy donors. TCRdb's table, derived via immunoSEQ multiplex PCR, lists solely in-frame clones and lacks some. The profile shows under 300,000 clones, roughly 88% of them singletons. Sequenced sample: PBMCs. Every receptor here comes from a man between 40 and 49 years old in good health and CMV-seropositive. Each CDR3 is given with its conserved first and last residue. The order of the fields is V gene, J gene, CDR3 protein.

v_call: TRBV19; j_call: TRBJ2-3; cdr3_aa: CASADPGQFTDTQYF
v_call: TRBV6-5; j_call: TRBJ2-1; cdr3_aa: CASSPEVAGNDEQFF
v_call: TRBV20-1; j_call: TRBJ1-1; cdr3_aa: CSALPGQSSFF
v_call: TRBV29-1; j_call: TRBJ2-3; cdr3_aa: CSVVVGETTDTQYF
v_call: TRBV5-1; j_call: TRBJ1-2; cdr3_aa: CASSRQLEGQGRKSYGYTF
v_call: TRBV7-9; j_call: TRBJ2-7; cdr3_aa: CASSLAEGTSLHEQYF
v_call: TRBV6-1; j_call: TRBJ2-1; cdr3_aa: CASLFPGQGANEQFF
v_call: TRBV9; j_call: TRBJ1-2; cdr3_aa: CASSPTGGDYGYTF
v_call: TRBV11-3; j_call: TRBJ2-3; cdr3_aa: CASSGRTGGADTQYF
v_call: TRBV19; j_call: TRBJ2-7; cdr3_aa: CASSIDGTGRYEQYF
v_call: TRBV4-3; j_call: TRBJ2-2; cdr3_aa: CASSQEVSGRAARAGELFF